This T cell receptor beta chain comes out of a study of T cell responses to AZD1222 COVID-19 vaccine. As concerns this clone: Its antigen is undetermined.

General study results and limits: The study found Spike-specific TCR breadth and depth rose after two AZD1222 doses.

Sequencing was performed with immunoSEQ multiplex PCR; in TCRdb, only in-frame clones are kept and a portion is missing. The data contain approximately 90,000 clones, around 89% of them seen just once; the ten biggest clones take up 8.4%. This TCR derives from an adult in good health. Material: peripheral blood, obtained on day 0 of AZD1222 vaccination.

This CDR3 reads CAWSSGQLQKETQYF. The CDR3 DNA sequence: TGTGCCTGGAGTTCGGGACAGTTACAGAAAGAGACCCAGTACTTC. The rearrangement joins TRBV30 to TRBJ2-5, with 7 nucleotides matching TRBD1. This CDR3 contains 15 residues. V was clipped by 2 bases and J by 3 bases; unmatched bases: 9. The germline CDR1 and CDR2 sequences are GTSNPN and SVGIG (reference sequence). Drawing the rest from reference TRBV30 and TRBJ2-5, the complete variable domain is SQTIHQWPATLVQPVGSPLSLECTVEGTSNPNLYWYRQAAGRGLQLLFYSVGIGQISSEVPQNLSASRPQDRQFILSSKKLLLSDSGFYLCAWSSGQLQKETQYFGPGTRLLVL.